This T cell receptor (beta chain) was identified during a study of breast tumors, draining lymph nodes, adjacent tissues. Findings of the study overall: Tumor T cell lymph node origin was a supported hypothesis, not proven.

On this clonotype: Its antigen remains unidentified.

Using its own MiXCR run on the multiplex PCR reads, TCRdb lists one record per CDR3 protein. The repertoire holds roughly 70,000 distinct CDR3 sequences, with 40% to 55% as singletons. This CDR3 is built from 14 residues. Trimming cost V 0 bases and J 1 base, with 6 bases left between them. Germline V gene lookup returns CDR1 PRHDT and CDR2 FYEKMQ (reference sequence). The rearrangement links TRBV13 to TRBJ2-5, with a tentative D call TRBD2 (6 bases). The source is a female donor with breast cancer. Some clones in this sample may be carry-over from other donors' samples. The sample was breast tumor tissue. CDR3 sequence: CASSLGTSQETQYF. Here the CDR3 DNA reads TGTGCCAGCAGCTTAGGGACTAGCCAAGAGACCCAGTACTTC.